What follows are 14 T cell receptor beta chains derived from one specimen sequenced in a study of T cells in Graves' hyperthyroidism and ophthalmopathy. Amplified regions were TCR beta CDR3 sequences from RNA transcripts. The primer set for the first-round RT-PCR of the TCR CDR3 was HTBI. In TCRdb, the multiplex PCR reads were re-called with MiXCR into one record per CDR3 protein. The sample contains roughly 330,000 distinct CDR3 sequences, 16% of which appear only once. The material sequenced was blood. These receptor sequences come from a man aged 30 to 45 with Graves' hyperthyroidism.

This clonotype showed up many times. The chain recombines TRBV11-3 with TRBJ2-5, with no clear D. The CDR3 runs to 14 residues. Germline V gene data show CDR1 as SGHNT and CDR2 as YENEEA. V was cut by 0 bases and J by 7 bases, with 12 bases left in between. The CDR3 nucleotides are TGTGCCAGCAGCTTAGATGCGTACCCGAGGACCCAGTACTTC. It is translated as CASSLDAYPRTQYF.

This clonotype was counted between two and nine times. The V and J genes are TRBV19 and TRBJ2-5; maybe TRBD2 (6 bases). V lost 5 bases and J lost 4, with 11 bases in between. This CDR3 is built from 13 residues. Germline CDR1 reads LNHDA; CDR2 reads SQIVND (reference sequence). CDR3 nucleotide sequence: TGTGCCAGTAGTTGGGCGGAGGGAGAGACCCAGTACTTC. Its translation: CASSWAEGETQYF.

This rearrangement joins TRBV28 to TRBJ1-5, with D perhaps matching TRBD1 (5 bases). The CDR3 spans 13 residues. Germline assignment: CDR1 MDHEN and CDR2 SYDVKM. V shed 6 bases and J shed 9 bases, with 15 bases lying between them. The CDR3 nucleotides read TGTGCCAGCAGAATGTCAGGGCTCGGGCCCCAGCATTTT. The encoded protein is CASRMSGLGPQHF.

On this clonotype: A much larger clonotype is one base distant, so this may be a read error. The chain combines TRBV5-1 with TRBJ2-7; D is ambiguous. Germline V lookup: CDR1 SGHRS, CDR2 YFSETQ. This CDR3 spans 14 amino acids. Between the trimmed V and J ends, which lost 0 bases and 5 bases, there was a span of 12 bases. CDR3 sequence: CASSLDGRTDEQYF. CDR3 DNA: TGCGCCAGCAGCTTGGATGGCCGGACCGACGAGCAGTACTTC.

This clonotype was seen repeatedly, ten times or more. The V gene is TRBV18, the J gene TRBJ2-7, with 7 bases lining up with TRBD1. CDR1 and CDR2 from the germline V gene are KGHSH and LQKENI. J gave up 3 bases and V 6 bases, and 14 bases lay outside the gene matches. The CDR3 extends over 16 amino acids. The CDR3 reads CASSRNPLDRDYEQYF. The CDR3 DNA reads as TGTGCCAGCTCTCGCAATCCACTCGACAGGGACTACGAGCAGTACTTC.

This clonotype was detected a few times. The J gene is TRBJ2-1, the V gene TRBV5-1, with 9 bases aligning to TRBD2. CDR3 size: 13 residues. Per the germline V gene, CDR1 is SGHRS and CDR2 is YFSETQ. V trimming: 2 bases; J trimming: 8 bases; junction bases outside the gene matches: 2. This chain's CDR3 is CASSFSGGDEQFF. The CDR3 nucleotides are TGCGCCAGCAGCTTTAGCGGGGGCGATGAGCAGTTCTTC.

This clonotype occurred many times. The chain carries TRBV6-1 and TRBJ2-5; 7 bases fit TRBD2. Germline V gene data show CDR1 as MNHNS and CDR2 as SASEGT. V trimming: 5 bases; J trimming: 7 bases; junction bases outside the gene matches: 19. This CDR3 is 17 amino acids long. CDR3 residues: CASSRGGTMIEWGTQYF. As DNA, the CDR3 is TGTGCCAGCAGTAGAGGTGGGACTATGATTGAGTGGGGGACCCAGTACTTC.

J is TRBJ2-2 and V is TRBV7-9, with a possible D match to TRBD1 (5 bases). The CDR3 is 17 amino acids. Germline V gene lookup returns CDR1 SEHNR and CDR2 FQNEAQ (reference sequence). V was trimmed by 7 bases and J by 0 bases, leaving 18 bases between them. The CDR3 loop is CASTSSVFRANTGELFF. The DNA for the CDR3 is TGTGCCAGCACCTCGTCCGTTTTCAGGGCGAACACCGGGGAGCTGTTTTTT.

This clonotype has only a few counts. Written as DNA, the CDR3 is TGTGCCAGCAGCTTCGCTAGCGGGAGAATGCGGAGGAGCACAGATACGCAGTATTTT. Its translation is CASSFASGRMRRSTDTQYF. The genes are TRBV7-9 and TRBJ2-3; 10 nucleotides align to TRBD2. Germline lookup yields CDR1 SEHNR and CDR2 FQNEAQ (reference sequence). The CDR3 runs to 19 residues. J gave up 0 bases and V 3 bases, and 12 bases lay outside the gene matches.

This clonotype has ten or more counts. The chain couples TRBV20-1 to TRBJ2-5; 7 bases are a match to TRBD1. The V gene's germline CDR1 is DFQATT and CDR2 SNEGSKA (reference sequence). The CDR3 runs to 11 residues. Trimming removed 5 bases from V and 5 bases from J; junction bases left unmatched: 2. CDR3 residues: CSAGQVETQYF. In nucleotides, the CDR3 is TGCAGTGCTGGACAGGTGGAGACCCAGTACTTC.

V is TRBV9 and J is TRBJ2-3; D is possibly TRBD1 (6 bases). The CDR3 is 17 residues long. V was clipped by 0 bases and J by 4 bases, with 18 bases between them. The V gene's germline CDR1 is SGDLS and CDR2 YYNGEE. Here the CDR3 DNA reads TGTGCCAGCAGCGTAGGGGGGTTACAGGGATCAGCAGATACGCAGTATTTT. This encodes CASSVGGLQGSADTQYF.

In its sample, this clonotype was seen a few times. The chain combines TRBV20-1 with TRBJ2-1; D remains ambiguous. Trimming stripped 3 bases from V and 8 bases from J, with 17 bases between. The CDR3 runs 14 residues. Germline CDR1 and CDR2: DFQATT and SNEGSKA (reference sequence). DNA for the CDR3: TGCAGTGCTAGCAGCAGACAACCTAGGGATGAGCAGTTCTTC. As protein: CSASSRQPRDEQFF.

This clonotype was picked up many times. The chain links TRBV7-8 to TRBJ2-7, with D perhaps matching TRBD1 (5 bases). V was trimmed by 1 base and J by 3 bases, leaving 10 bases between them. Germline V gene lookup returns CDR1 SGHVS and CDR2 FQNEAQ. The CDR3 sequence is 14 residues long. CDR3 sequence (DNA): TGTGCCAGCAGCTTAGTCGACAGCCTCTACGAGCAGTACTTC. Translated, it gives CASSLVDSLYEQYF.

This clonotype has at least ten counts. The rearrangement uses TRBV6-5 and TRBJ2-7; the D call may be TRBD1 or TRBD2 (5 bases each). The CDR3 runs 16 residues. V was clipped by 0 bases and J by 0 bases, with 12 bases between them. CDR1 MNHEY and CDR2 SVGAGI come from the germline V gene. CDR3 sequence reads: CASSYSNRGASYEQYF. In nucleotides, the CDR3 is TGTGCCAGCAGTTACTCGAATAGAGGGGCCTCCTACGAGCAGTACTTC.